These 9 T cell receptor beta chains came from one sample sequenced in a study of identifying expanded T cells in peripheral blood. Produced via immunoSEQ multiplex PCR; TCRdb's table is partial and in-frame only. The sample records more than 85,000 clones, around 88% being singletons. The sequencing sample was made of blood. The receptors derive from a person between 18 and 70 years old in good health.

V gene TRBV29-1 combines with J gene TRBJ1-1; 7 nucleotides match TRBD1. Looked up from germline, CDR1 is SQVTM and CDR2 is ANQGSEA. The CDR3 extends over 12 amino acids. The V gene end was trimmed by 1 base and the J gene end by 6 bases; junction bases not matched to a gene: 2. The CDR3 coding sequence is TGCAGCGTTGAAGCCGACAGGGCTGAAGCTTTCTTT. It codes for CSVEADRAEAFF. Drawing the rest from reference TRBV29-1 and TRBJ1-1, the complete variable domain is SAVISQKPSRDICQRGTSLTIQCQVDSQVTMMFWYRQQPGQSLTLIATANQGSEATYESGFVIDKFPISRPNLTFSTLTVSNMSPEDSSIYLCSVEADRAEAFFGQGTRLTVV.

This chain connects TRBV11-2 to TRBJ1-2, with D unresolved. The CDR3 consists of 14 residues. The V end was cut by 0 bases, the J end by 6 bases, with 11 bases between. Germline V gives CDR1 SGHAT, CDR2 FQNNGV. CDR3 region: CASSLDRNVDGYTF. In DNA, the CDR3 is TGTGCCAGCAGCTTAGATAGAAACGTTGATGGCTACACCTTC.

This rearrangement joins TRBV14 to TRBJ2-7; perhaps D is TRBD1 or TRBD2 (5 bases each). V was cut by 1 base and J by 5 bases, with 18 bases left in between. This CDR3 is 16 amino acids long. The germline CDR1 and CDR2 sequences are SGHDN and FVKESK. CDR3 sequence: CASSQAGLPGLDEQYF. The CDR3 region has the DNA TGTGCCAGCAGCCAAGCCGGCCTCCCGGGGCTCGACGAGCAGTACTTC. Full variable domain (outside the CDR3, taken from reference TRBV14 and TRBJ2-7): EAGVTQFPSHSVIEKGQTVTLRCDPISGHDNLYWYRRVMGKEIKFLLHFVKESKQDESGMPNNRFLAERTGGTYSTLKVQPAELEDSGVYFCASSQAGLPGLDEQYFGPGTRLTVT.

J is TRBJ2-1 and V is TRBV11-2, with 8 bases matching TRBD2. V shed 1 base, J shed 2 bases, and the junction held 7 bases outside the gene matches. The CDR3 loop spans 17 amino acids. Looked up from germline, CDR1 is SGHAT and CDR2 is FQNNGV. The CDR3 is CASSLGGSGRAYNEQFF. As DNA, the CDR3 is TGTGCCAGCAGCTTAGGAGGGAGCGGGAGAGCCTACAATGAGCAGTTCTTC.

There are a few counts of this clone. This chain uses TRBV19 with TRBJ1-1; the D gene is possibly TRBD1 (6 bases). CDR1 and CDR2 from the germline V gene are LNHDA and SQIVND (reference sequence). CDR3 size: 15 residues. The V end was cut by 7 bases, the J end by 1 base, with 16 bases between. CDR3 DNA sequence: TGTGCCAGTACCCCCCATGGGGGGCAGAACACTGAAGCTTTCTTT. Protein: CASTPHGGQNTEAFF.

The chain employs TRBV25-1 and TRBJ2-6; D gene uncertain. From germline, CDR1 is MGHDK and CDR2 SYGVNS. Trimming removed 5 bases at V and 0 bases at J, with 17 bases between. The CDR3 spans 18 residues. CDR3 region: CASSSGWLSYSGANVLTF. CDR3 coding DNA: TGTGCCAGCAGTTCTGGGTGGTTATCCTACTCTGGGGCCAACGTCCTGACTTTC.

This chain links TRBV23-1 with TRBJ2-5; TRBD2 is a possible D gene (6 bases). TRBV23-1 is sorted into the ORF group, with uncertain function. There are 13 residues in the CDR3. Deletions cut 1 base from V and 4 bases from J, with 7 bases between. Here the CDR3 reads CASSQLGGETQYF. As DNA, the CDR3 is TGCGCCAGCAGTCAATTGGGGGGAGAGACCCAGTACTTC.

The chain recombines TRBV5-4 with TRBJ2-5; D possibly corresponds to TRBD2 (6 bases). Trimming pared 0 bases from V and 4 bases from J, leaving 16 bases between. The germline CDR1 and CDR2 sequences are SGHNT and YYREEE (reference sequence). This CDR3 comprises 16 residues. CDR3 sequence: CASSLARRLGPETQYF. The CDR3 DNA reads TGTGCCAGCAGCTTGGCCAGGCGACTAGGTCCAGAGACCCAGTACTTC. Supplemented by reference TRBV5-4 and TRBJ2-5, the full variable domain reads ETGVTQSPTHLIKTRGQQVTLRCSSQSGHNTVSWYQQALGQGPQFIFQYYREEENGRGNFPPRFSGLQFPNYSSELNVNALELDDSALYLCASSLARRLGPETQYFGPGTRLLVL.

CDR3 sequence (DNA): TGTGCTAGTGGCCAAACGGGAGGAGAGACCCAGTACTTC. This sequence encodes CASGQTGGETQYF. The chain recombines TRBV12-5 with TRBJ2-5; 7 nucleotides line up with TRBD2. J lost 4 bases, V lost 6 bases, and 5 bases had no gene match. Germline CDR1 and CDR2: LGHNT and FRNRAP. CDR3 size: 13 residues. The variable domain in full, with the rest retrieved from reference TRBV12-5 and TRBJ2-5, is DARVTQTPRHKVTEMGQEVTMRCQPILGHNTVFWYRQTMMQGLELLAYFRNRAPLDDSGMPKDRFSAEMPDATLATLKIQPSEPRDSAVYFCASGQTGGETQYFGPGTRLLVL.